This T cell receptor beta chain was sequenced during a study of control samples from healthy donors and cancer patients. V lost 7 bases, J lost 4 bases, and 15 bases stayed unmatched. The germline CDR1 and CDR2 sequences are SGHAT and FQNNGV. The CDR3 has 16 residues. TCRdb's copy holds only in-frame clones and misses some; the assay was immunoSEQ multiplex PCR. The repertoire has fewer than 200,000 clones, around 93% of them found once; the top ten carry roughly 4.3%. The chain is built from TRBV11-2 and TRBJ1-2; 7 bases align to TRBD1. Sequencing was carried out using blood. The receptor was isolated from a woman aged 60 to 75 in good health. The CDR3 DNA reads TGTGCCAGCACCATAGACAGGGCCTTCCGTATCTATGGCTACACCTTC. Translation: CASTIDRAFRIYGYTF.